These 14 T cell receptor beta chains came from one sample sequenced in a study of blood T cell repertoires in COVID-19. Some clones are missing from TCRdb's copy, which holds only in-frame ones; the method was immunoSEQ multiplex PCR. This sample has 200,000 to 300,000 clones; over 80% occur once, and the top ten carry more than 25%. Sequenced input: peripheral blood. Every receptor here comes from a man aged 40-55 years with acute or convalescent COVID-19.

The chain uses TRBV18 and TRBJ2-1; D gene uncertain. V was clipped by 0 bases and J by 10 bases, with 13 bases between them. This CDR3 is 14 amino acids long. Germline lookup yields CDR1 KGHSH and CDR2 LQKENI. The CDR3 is CASSPPVERWEQFF. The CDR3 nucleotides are TGTGCCAGCTCACCACCGGTGGAGAGATGGGAGCAGTTCTTC.

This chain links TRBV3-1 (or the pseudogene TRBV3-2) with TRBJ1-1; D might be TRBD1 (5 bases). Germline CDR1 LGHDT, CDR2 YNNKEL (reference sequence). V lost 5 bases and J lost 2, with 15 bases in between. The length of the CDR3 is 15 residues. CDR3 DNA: TGTGCCAGCAGCTTCAAGCCGGGGGGAAACACTGAAGCTTTCTTT. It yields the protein CASSFKPGGNTEAFF.

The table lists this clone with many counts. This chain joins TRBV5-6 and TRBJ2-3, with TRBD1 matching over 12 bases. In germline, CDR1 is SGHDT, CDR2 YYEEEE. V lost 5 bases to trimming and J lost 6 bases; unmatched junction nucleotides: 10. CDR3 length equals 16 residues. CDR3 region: CASRAGTGGMADTQYF. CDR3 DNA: TGTGCCAGCAGGGCCGGGACAGGGGGCATGGCGGATACGCAGTATTTT.

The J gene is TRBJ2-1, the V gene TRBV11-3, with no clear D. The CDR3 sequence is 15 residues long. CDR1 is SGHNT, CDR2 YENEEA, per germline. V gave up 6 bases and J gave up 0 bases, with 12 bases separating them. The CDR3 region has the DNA TGTGCCAGCAGACTTGACTCCAGCTCCTACAATGAGCAGTTCTTC. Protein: CASRLDSSSYNEQFF.

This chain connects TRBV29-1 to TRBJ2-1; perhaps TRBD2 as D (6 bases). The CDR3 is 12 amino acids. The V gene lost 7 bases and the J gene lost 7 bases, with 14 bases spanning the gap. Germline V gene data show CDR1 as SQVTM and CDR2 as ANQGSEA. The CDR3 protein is CSAARSGNEQFF. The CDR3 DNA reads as TGCAGCGCTGCACGGAGCGGGAATGAGCAGTTCTTC.

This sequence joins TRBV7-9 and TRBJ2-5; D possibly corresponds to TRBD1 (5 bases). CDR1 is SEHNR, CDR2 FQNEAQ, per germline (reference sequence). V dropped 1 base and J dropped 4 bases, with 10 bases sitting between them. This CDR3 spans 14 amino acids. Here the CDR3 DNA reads TGTGCCAGCAGCTTAGTCCAGGGCAGAGAGACCCAGTACTTC. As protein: CASSLVQGRETQYF.

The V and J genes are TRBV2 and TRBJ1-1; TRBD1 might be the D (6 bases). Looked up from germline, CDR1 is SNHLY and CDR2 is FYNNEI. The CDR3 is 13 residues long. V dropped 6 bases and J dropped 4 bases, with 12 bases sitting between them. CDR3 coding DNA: TGTGCCAGCAGAGCCACAGGGTTCACTGAAGCTTTCTTT. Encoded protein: CASRATGFTEAFF.

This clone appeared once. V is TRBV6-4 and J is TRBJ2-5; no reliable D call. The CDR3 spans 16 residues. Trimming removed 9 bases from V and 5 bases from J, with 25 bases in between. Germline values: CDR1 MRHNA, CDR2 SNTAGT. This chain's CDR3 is CASHMSRVHTAETQYF. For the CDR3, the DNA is TGTGCCAGTCACATGTCCCGGGTTCACACGGCGGAGACCCAGTACTTC.

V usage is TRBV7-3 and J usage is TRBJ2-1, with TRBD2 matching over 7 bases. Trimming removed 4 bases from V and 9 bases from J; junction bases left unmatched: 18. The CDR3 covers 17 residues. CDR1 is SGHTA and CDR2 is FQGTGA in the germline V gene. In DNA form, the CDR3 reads TGTGCCAGCAGCTCACTTGGGAGGGGAGGGCCCTCGGGTGAGCAGTTCTTC. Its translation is CASSSLGRGGPSGEQFF.

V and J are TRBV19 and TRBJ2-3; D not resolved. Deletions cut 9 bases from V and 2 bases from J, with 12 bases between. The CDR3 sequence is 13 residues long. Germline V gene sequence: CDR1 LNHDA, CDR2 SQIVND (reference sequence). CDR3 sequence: CASSLQFTDTQYF. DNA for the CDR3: TGTGCCAGCTCCCTACAGTTCACAGATACGCAGTATTTT.

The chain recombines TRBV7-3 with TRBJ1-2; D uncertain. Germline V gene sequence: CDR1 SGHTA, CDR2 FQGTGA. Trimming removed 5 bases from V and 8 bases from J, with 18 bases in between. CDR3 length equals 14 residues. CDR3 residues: CASSLDFEGRGYTF. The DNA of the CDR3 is TGTGCCAGCAGCCTCGATTTTGAGGGAAGGGGCTACACCTTC.

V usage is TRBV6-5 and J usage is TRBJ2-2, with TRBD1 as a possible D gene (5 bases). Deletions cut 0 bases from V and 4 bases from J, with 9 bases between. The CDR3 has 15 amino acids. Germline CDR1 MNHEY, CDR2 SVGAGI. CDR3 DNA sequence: TGTGCCAGCAGTTACTCCAGGGTCGGCACCGGGGAGCTGTTTTTT. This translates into CASSYSRVGTGELFF.

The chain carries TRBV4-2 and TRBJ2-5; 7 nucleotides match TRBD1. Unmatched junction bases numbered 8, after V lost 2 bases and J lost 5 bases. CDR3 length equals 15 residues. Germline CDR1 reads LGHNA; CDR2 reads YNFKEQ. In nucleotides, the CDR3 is TGTGCCAGCAGCCAATTGCAGGGGGTTTGGGAGACCCAGTACTTC. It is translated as CASSQLQGVWETQYF.

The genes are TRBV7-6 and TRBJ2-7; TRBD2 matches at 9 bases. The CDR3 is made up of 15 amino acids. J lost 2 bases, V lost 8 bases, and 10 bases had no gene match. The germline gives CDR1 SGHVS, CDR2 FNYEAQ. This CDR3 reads CASGPRSSGTYEQYF. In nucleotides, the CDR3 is TGTGCCAGCGGTCCCCGGTCTAGCGGGACCTACGAGCAGTACTTC.